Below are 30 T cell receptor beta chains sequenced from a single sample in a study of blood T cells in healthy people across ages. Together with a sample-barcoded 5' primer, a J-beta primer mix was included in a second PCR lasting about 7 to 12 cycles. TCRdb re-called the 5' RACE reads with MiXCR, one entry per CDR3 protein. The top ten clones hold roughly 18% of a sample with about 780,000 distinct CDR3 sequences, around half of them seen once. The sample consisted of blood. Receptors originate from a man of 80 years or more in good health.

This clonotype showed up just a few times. DNA for the CDR3: TGTGCCAGCACCTCCGGTGACAGGGCTACTAATGAAAAACTGTTTTTT. Translated, it gives CASTSGDRATNEKLFF. The chain couples TRBV5-6 to TRBJ1-4; 7 positions agree with TRBD1. There are 16 residues in the CDR3. Germline loops: CDR1 SGHDT, CDR2 YYEEEE. Trimming at V came to 6 bases and at J to 2 bases, leaving 10 bases not matched to a gene.

The CDR3 loop reads CASSYVYGVEEKLFF. In nucleotides, the CDR3 is TGTGCCAGCAGTTACGTCTACGGGGTCGAGGAAAAACTGTTTTTT. The V and J genes are TRBV6-6 and TRBJ1-4; D not resolved. Per the germline V gene, CDR1 is MNHNY and CDR2 is SVGAGI (reference sequence). V was pared by 2 bases and J by 8 bases, with 15 bases between. CDR3 length: 15 residues.

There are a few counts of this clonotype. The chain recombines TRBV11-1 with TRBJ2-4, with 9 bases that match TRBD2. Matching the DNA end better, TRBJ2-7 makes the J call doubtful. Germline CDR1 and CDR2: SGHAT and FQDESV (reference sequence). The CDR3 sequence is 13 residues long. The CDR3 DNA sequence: TGTGCCAGCCATTTAGCGGGAGCCGACGAGCAGTACTTC. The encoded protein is CASHLAGADEQYF.

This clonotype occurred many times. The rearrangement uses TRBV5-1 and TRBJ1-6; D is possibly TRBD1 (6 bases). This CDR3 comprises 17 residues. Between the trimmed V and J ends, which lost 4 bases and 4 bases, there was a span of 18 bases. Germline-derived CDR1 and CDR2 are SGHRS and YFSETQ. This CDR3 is CASSHGQNQLYNSPLHF. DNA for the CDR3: TGCGCCAGCAGCCACGGACAGAATCAACTTTATAATTCACCCCTCCACTTT.

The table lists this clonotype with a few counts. The DNA for the CDR3 is TGCGCCAGCGGTCTCCAGAGCTCCTACAATGAGCAGTTCTTC. Encoded protein: CASGLQSSYNEQFF. The genes are TRBV5-1 and TRBJ2-1; D is undetermined. This CDR3 spans 14 amino acids. V was trimmed by 7 bases and J by 0 bases, leaving 11 bases between them. Looked up from germline, CDR1 is SGHRS and CDR2 is YFSETQ.

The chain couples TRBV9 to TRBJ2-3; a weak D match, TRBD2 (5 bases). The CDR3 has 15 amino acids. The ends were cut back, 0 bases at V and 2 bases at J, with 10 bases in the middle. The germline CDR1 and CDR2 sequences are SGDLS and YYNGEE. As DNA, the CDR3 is TGTGCCAGCAGCGTAGCGGGGAAGTACACAGATACGCAGTATTTT. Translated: CASSVAGKYTDTQYF. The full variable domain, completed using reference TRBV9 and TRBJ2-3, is DSGVTQTPKHLITATGQRVTLRCSPRSGDLSVYWYQQSLDQGLQFLIQYYNGEERAKGNILERFSAQQFPDLHSELNLSSLELGDSALYFCASSVAGKYTDTQYFGPGTRLTVL.

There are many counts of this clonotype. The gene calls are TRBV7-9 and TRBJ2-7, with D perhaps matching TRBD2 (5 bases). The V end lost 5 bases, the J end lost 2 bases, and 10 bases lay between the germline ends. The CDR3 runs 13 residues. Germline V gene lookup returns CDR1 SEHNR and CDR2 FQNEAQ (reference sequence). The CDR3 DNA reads TGTGCCAGCAGCCGCCCGGGGACCTACGAGCAGTACTTC. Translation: CASSRPGTYEQYF. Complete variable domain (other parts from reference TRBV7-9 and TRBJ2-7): DTGVSQNPRHKITKRGQNVTFRCDPISEHNRLYWYRQTLGQGPEFLTYFQNEAQLEKSRLLSDRFSAERPKGSFSTLEIQRTEQGDSAMYLCASSRPGTYEQYFGPGTRLTVT.

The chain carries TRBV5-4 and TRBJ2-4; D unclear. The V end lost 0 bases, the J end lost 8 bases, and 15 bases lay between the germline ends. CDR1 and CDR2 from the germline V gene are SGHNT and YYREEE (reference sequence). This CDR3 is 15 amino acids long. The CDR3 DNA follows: TGTGCCAGCAGCTTGGGCAGCCCGATAACCGACATTCAGTACTTC. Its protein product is CASSLGSPITDIQYF.

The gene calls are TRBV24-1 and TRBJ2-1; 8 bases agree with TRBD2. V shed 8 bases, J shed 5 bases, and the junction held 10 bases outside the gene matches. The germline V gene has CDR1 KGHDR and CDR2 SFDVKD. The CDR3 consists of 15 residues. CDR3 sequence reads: CATKGSSGLNNEQFF. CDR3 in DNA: TGTGCCACCAAAGGTTCTAGCGGGTTAAACAATGAGCAGTTCTTC.

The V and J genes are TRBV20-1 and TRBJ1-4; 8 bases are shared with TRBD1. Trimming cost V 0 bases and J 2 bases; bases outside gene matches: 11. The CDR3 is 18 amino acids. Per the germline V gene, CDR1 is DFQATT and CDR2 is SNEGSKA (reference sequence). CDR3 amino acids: CSARDMAPGQGTNEKLFF. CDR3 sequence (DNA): TGCAGTGCTAGAGATATGGCCCCCGGACAGGGCACTAATGAAAAACTGTTTTTT.

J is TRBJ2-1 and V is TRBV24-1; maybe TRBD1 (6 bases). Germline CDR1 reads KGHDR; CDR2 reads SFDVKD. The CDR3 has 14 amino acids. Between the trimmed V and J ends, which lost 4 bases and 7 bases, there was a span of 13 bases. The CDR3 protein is CATSDPGHENEQFF. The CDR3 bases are TGTGCCACCAGTGACCCGGGACACGAAAATGAGCAGTTCTTC.

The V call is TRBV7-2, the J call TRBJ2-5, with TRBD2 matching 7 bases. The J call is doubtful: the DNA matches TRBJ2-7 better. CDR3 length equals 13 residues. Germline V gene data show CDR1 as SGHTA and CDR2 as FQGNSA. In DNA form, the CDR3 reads TGTGCCAGCAGCGTCTCTAGCGGCTACGAGCAGTACTTC. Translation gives CASSVSSGYEQYF.

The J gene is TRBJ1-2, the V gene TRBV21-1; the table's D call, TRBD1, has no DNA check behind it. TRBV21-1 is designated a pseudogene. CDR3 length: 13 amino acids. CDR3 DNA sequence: TGTGCCAGCACCCGGACAGGACCCCATGGCTACACCTTC. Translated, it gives CASTRTGPHGYTF.

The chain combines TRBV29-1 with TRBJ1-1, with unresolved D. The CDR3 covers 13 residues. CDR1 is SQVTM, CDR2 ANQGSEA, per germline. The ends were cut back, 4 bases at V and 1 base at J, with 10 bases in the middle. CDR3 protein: CSVGRSTNTEAFF. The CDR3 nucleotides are TGCAGCGTTGGGCGGTCGACGAACACTGAAGCTTTCTTT.

In DNA form, the CDR3 reads TGCAGTGCTAGCAGCGGAACCAGCTCCTACGAGCAGTACTTC. Translating gives CSASSGTSSYEQYF. The rearrangement joins TRBV20-1 to TRBJ2-7; D possibly corresponds to TRBD2 (5 bases). The CDR3 runs to 14 residues. Trimming took 3 bases from V and 0 from J, leaving 12 bases between them. Per germline, CDR1 DFQATT and CDR2 SNEGSKA (reference sequence).

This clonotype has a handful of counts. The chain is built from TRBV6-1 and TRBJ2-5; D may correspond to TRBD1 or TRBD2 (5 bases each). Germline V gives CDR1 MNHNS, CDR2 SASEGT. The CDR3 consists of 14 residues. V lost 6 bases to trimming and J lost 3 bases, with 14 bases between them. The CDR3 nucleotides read TGTGCCAGCAGCCCCTGGAGAGGGGAAGAGACCCAGTACTTC. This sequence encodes CASSPWRGEETQYF.

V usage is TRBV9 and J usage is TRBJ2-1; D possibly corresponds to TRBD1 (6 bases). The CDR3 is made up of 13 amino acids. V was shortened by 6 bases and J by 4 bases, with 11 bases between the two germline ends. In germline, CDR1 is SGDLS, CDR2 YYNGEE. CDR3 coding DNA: TGTGCCAGCACCGGCGGACAGTACAATGAGCAGTTCTTC. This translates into CASTGGQYNEQFF.

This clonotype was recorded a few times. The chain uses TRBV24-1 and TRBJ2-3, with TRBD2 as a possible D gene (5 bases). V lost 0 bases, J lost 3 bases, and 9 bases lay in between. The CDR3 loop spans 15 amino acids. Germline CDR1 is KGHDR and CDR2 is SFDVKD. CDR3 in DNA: TGTGCCACCAGTGATTTGGGGATAGCGACAGATACGCAGTATTTT. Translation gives CATSDLGIATDTQYF.

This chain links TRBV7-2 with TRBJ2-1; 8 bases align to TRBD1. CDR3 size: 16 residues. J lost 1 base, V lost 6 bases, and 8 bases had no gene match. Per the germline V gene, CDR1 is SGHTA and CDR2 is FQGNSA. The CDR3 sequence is CTSRKTGGPSYNEQFF. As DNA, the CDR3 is TGTACCAGCAGAAAAACAGGGGGACCGTCCTACAATGAGCAGTTCTTC.

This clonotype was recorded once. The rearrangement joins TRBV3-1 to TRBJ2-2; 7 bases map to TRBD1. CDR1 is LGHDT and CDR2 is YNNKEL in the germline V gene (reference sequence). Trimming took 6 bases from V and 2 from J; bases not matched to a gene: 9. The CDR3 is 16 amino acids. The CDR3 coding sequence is TGTGCCAGCAGTGACACCGGGACAGTTAACACCGGGGAGCTGTTTTTT. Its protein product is CASSDTGTVNTGELFF.

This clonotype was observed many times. The CDR3 coding sequence is TGCAGTGCTAGGACAGCTAGCACAGATACGCAGTATTTT. This sequence encodes CSARTASTDTQYF. This chain connects TRBV20-1 to TRBJ2-3; possible D gene TRBD1, 5 bases. Trimming took 3 bases from V and 0 from J, leaving 7 bases between them. The CDR3 runs 13 residues. The germline CDR1 and CDR2 sequences are DFQATT and SNEGSKA (reference sequence).

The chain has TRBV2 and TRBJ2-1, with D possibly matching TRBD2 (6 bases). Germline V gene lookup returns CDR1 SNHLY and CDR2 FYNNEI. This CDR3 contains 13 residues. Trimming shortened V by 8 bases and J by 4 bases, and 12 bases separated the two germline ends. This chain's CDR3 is CASLRGGYNEQFF. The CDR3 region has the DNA TGTGCCAGCCTTCGAGGAGGGTACAATGAGCAGTTCTTC.

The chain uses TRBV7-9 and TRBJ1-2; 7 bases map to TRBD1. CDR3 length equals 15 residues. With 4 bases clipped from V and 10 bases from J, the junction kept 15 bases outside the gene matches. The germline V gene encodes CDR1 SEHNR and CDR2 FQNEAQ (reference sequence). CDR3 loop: CASSSITTGHLDYTF. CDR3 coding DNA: TGTGCCAGCAGCTCCATTACGACAGGGCACCTTGACTACACCTTC.

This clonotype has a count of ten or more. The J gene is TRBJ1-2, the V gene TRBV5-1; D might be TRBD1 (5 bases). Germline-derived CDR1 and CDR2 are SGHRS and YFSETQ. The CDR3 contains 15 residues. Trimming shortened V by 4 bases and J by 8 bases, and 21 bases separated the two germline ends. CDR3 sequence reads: CASSQQQDGSCGYTF. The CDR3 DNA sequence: TGCGCCAGCAGCCAACAACAGGACGGTAGCTGCGGCTACACCTTC.

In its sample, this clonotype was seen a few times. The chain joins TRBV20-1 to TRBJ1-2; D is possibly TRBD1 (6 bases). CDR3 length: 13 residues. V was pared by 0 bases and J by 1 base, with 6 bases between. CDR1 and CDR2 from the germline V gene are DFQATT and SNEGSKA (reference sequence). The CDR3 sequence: CSAREDSNYGYTF. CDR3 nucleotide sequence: TGCAGTGCTAGAGAGGACAGTAACTATGGCTACACCTTC.

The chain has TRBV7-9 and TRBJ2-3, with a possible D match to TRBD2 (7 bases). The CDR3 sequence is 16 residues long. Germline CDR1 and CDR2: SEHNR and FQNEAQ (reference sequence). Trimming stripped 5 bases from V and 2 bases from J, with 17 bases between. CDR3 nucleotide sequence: TGTGCCAGCAGCCCTCGGGGGGCTAAAAACACAGATACGCAGTATTTT. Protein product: CASSPRGAKNTDTQYF.

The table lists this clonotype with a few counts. The CDR3 DNA reads as TGTGCCAGCAGCTTTCCGGGGAGCGGAAGCACAGATACGCAGTATTTT. As protein: CASSFPGSGSTDTQYF. The chain recombines TRBV7-9 with TRBJ2-3; D is perhaps TRBD2 (5 bases). In germline, CDR1 is SEHNR, CDR2 FQNEAQ (reference sequence). Between the trimmed V and J ends, which lost 3 bases and 0 bases, there was a span of 13 bases. The CDR3 is 16 residues long.

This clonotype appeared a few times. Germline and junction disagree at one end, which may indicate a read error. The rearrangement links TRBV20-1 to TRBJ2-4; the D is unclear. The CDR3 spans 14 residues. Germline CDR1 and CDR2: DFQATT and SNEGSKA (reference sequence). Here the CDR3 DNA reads TGCAGTGCTGTAAGAAACGGAGCCCAAAACATTCAGTACTTC. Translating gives CSAVRNGAQNIQYF.

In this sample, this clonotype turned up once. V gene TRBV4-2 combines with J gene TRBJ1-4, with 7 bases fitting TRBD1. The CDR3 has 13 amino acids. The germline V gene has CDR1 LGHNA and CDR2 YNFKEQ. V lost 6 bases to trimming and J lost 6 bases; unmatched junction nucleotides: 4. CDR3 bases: TGTGCCAGCAGTATAGACAGGGATGAAAAACTGTTTTTT. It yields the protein CASSIDRDEKLFF.

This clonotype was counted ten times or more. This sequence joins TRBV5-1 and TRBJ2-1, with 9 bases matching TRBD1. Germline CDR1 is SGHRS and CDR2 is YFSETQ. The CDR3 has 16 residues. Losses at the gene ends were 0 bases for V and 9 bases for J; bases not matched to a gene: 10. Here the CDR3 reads CASSLEVGQGSGEQFF. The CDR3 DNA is TGCGCCAGCAGCTTGGAAGTGGGACAGGGATCTGGTGAGCAGTTCTTC.